Presented here are 17 T cell receptor beta chains from one specimen sequenced in a study of T cells in Graves' hyperthyroidism and ophthalmopathy. TCR beta CDR3 regions were amplified from RNA transcripts. The HTBI primer set was used in a first-round RT-PCR of the TCR CDR3. TCRdb re-analysed the multiplex PCR reads in MiXCR, keeping a single row per CDR3 protein. The sample records roughly 420,000 distinct CDR3 sequences, 15% to 18% being singletons. Sequencing was performed on blood. These receptors came from a young woman with Graves' hyperthyroidism.

In this sample, this clonotype turned up many times. This sequence joins TRBV5-1 and TRBJ2-1, with a tentative D call TRBD2 (6 bases). CDR1 and CDR2 (germline): SGHRS, YFSETQ. The CDR3 contains 11 residues. Trimming removed 2 bases from V and 10 bases from J, with 7 bases in between. The chain's CDR3 is CASSLRGEQFF. In nucleotides, the CDR3 is TGCGCCAGCAGCTTACGGGGGGAGCAGTTCTTC.

In its sample, this clonotype was seen a few times. In DNA form, the CDR3 reads TGTGCCACCAGTGATTCACGAGGGGGTAAGGGCGCGAACACTGAAGCTTTCTTT. It specifies CATSDSRGGKGANTEAFF. The chain employs TRBV24-1 and TRBJ1-1; D possibly corresponds to TRBD1 (6 bases). This CDR3 region has 18 residues. With 2 bases removed from V and 1 base from J, the gap between germline ends came to 19 bases. CDR1 and CDR2 from the germline V gene are KGHDR and SFDVKD.

The CDR3 coding sequence is TGTGCCAGCAGCTTAGGCCAGGGCAGGTACACCGGGGAGCTGTTTTTT. This sequence encodes CASSLGQGRYTGELFF. The V and J genes are TRBV13 and TRBJ2-2, with TRBD1 as a possible D gene (5 bases). CDR1 is PRHDT and CDR2 is FYEKMQ in the germline V gene (reference sequence). This CDR3 is 16 amino acids long. V was cut by 0 bases and J by 3 bases, with 11 bases left in between.

The chain recombines TRBV24-1 with TRBJ2-1, with D unclear. This CDR3 is built from 14 residues. Germline CDR1 and CDR2: KGHDR and SFDVKD. With 5 bases removed from V and 0 bases from J, the gap between germline ends came to 7 bases. The CDR3: CATSASGSYNEQFF. CDR3 DNA sequence: TGTGCCACCAGTGCGTCGGGCTCCTACAATGAGCAGTTCTTC.

This clonotype was counted a few times. This sequence joins TRBV7-9 and TRBJ1-4, with D unclear. CDR1 SEHNR and CDR2 FQNEAQ come from the germline V gene (reference sequence). The CDR3 has 14 amino acids. V shed 4 bases and J shed 8 bases, with 14 bases lying between them. The CDR3 DNA sequence: TGTGCCAGCAGCTCTGATCCCCTCCGAGAAAAACTGTTTTTT. This sequence encodes CASSSDPLREKLFF. The variable domain in full, with the rest retrieved from reference TRBV7-9 and TRBJ1-4, is DTGVSQNPRHKITKRGQNVTFRCDPISEHNRLYWYRQTLGQGPEFLTYFQNEAQLEKSRLLSDRFSAERPKGSFSTLEIQRTEQGDSAMYLCASSSDPLREKLFFGSGTQLSVL.

This clonotype was picked up many times. The chain couples TRBV6-2 or TRBV6-3 to TRBJ2-4, with 8 bases lining up with TRBD1. Germline CDR1 is MNHEY and CDR2 is SVGEGT. CDR3 length: 18 amino acids. V lost 5 bases and J lost 0; bases outside the gene matches: 12. CDR3 loop: CASSPGTGAAIAKNIQYF. CDR3 nucleotides: TGTGCCAGCAGTCCCGGGACAGGAGCTGCTATAGCCAAAAACATTCAGTACTTC.

Only a few counts were recorded for this clonotype. The CDR3 loop is CASSHERGGWNSGNTIYF. The CDR3 nucleotides read TGCGCCAGCAGCCATGAACGAGGGGGCTGGAACTCTGGAAACACCATATATTTT. The chain couples TRBV4-1 to TRBJ1-3; 7 bases align to TRBD1. Looked up from germline, CDR1 is MGHRA and CDR2 is YSYEKL. This CDR3 comprises 18 residues. The V and J ends lost 3 bases and 0 bases, in that order; junction bases with no gene match: 11.

This clonotype was found many times. The chain uses TRBV27 and TRBJ1-4; D is perhaps TRBD1 (6 bases). Germline V gene lookup returns CDR1 MNHEY and CDR2 SMNVEV (reference sequence). The CDR3 spans 17 residues. Between the trimmed V and J ends, which lost 5 bases and 3 bases, there was a span of 19 bases. The CDR3 protein is CASSPTRRGASNEKLFF. The CDR3 DNA reads TGTGCCAGCAGTCCAACTAGAAGGGGGGCGTCTAATGAAAAACTGTTTTTT.

The chain is built from TRBV4-1 and TRBJ2-5; 10 positions agree with TRBD2. CDR3 size: 17 residues. J gave up 4 bases and V 1 base, and 9 bases lay outside the gene matches. The germline gives CDR1 MGHRA, CDR2 YSYEKL. CDR3 sequence (DNA): TGCGCCAGCAGCCAAGTTGGTAGCGGGGGGCTAGGAGAGACCCAGTACTTC. Its protein product is CASSQVGSGGLGETQYF.

This clonotype was observed at least ten times. The chain combines TRBV12-3 or TRBV12-4 with TRBJ1-1; no clear D. Trimming stripped 5 bases from V and 2 bases from J, with 9 bases between. The CDR3 sequence is 13 residues long. This CDR3 reads CASSLIQNTEAFF. CDR3 bases: TGTGCCAGCAGTCTTATTCAAAACACTGAAGCTTTCTTT.

This clonotype occurred a few times. CDR3 DNA: TGTGCCAGCAGTTACCCCGACAGGGAAATCACAGATACGCAGTATTTT. Its protein product is CASSYPDREITDTQYF. The chain has TRBV6-5 and TRBJ2-3, with 7 bases matching TRBD1. The CDR3 is 16 amino acids. The germline CDR1 and CDR2 sequences are MNHEY and SVGAGI. Trimming at V came to 2 bases and at J to 2 bases, leaving 7 bases not matched to a gene.

V gene TRBV20-1 combines with J gene TRBJ1-5; D gene ambiguous. V lost 2 bases, J lost 2 bases, and 7 bases lay in between. This CDR3 is 13 amino acids long. Germline loops: CDR1 DFQATT, CDR2 SNEGSKA (reference sequence). This CDR3 reads CSARLIGNQPQHF. Written as DNA, the CDR3 is TGCAGTGCTAGATTAATTGGCAATCAGCCCCAGCATTTT.

There are many counts of this clonotype. The chain combines TRBV28 with TRBJ1-1; a weak D match, TRBD1 (6 bases). Germline V lookup: CDR1 MDHEN, CDR2 SYDVKM. This CDR3 has 14 amino acids. With 6 bases removed from V and 2 bases from J, the gap between germline ends came to 13 bases. CDR3 in amino acids: CASSRSGENTEAFF. The CDR3 DNA reads as TGTGCCAGCAGCCGCTCAGGGGAAAACACTGAAGCTTTCTTT.

This clonotype was seen only once. The CDR3 region has the DNA TGTGCCAGCAGCCTAGGGGCAGGGGAGCAGTTCTTC. Translating it yields CASSLGAGEQFF. V and J are TRBV7-9 and TRBJ2-1; the D gene is possibly TRBD1 (5 bases). V lost 5 bases and J lost 10, with 12 bases in between. The germline V gene encodes CDR1 SEHNR and CDR2 FQNEAQ (reference sequence). The CDR3 is made up of 12 amino acids.

This clonotype was counted at least ten times. Since a much larger clone is just one base distant, this may be a read error. The V call is TRBV20-1, the J call TRBJ2-3, with D possibly TRBD2 on 6 matching bases. Germline assignment: CDR1 DFQATT and CDR2 SNEGSKA (reference sequence). The CDR3 runs 15 residues. The CDR3 reads CNAIGDSLWTDTQYF. DNA for the CDR3: TGCAATGCTATAGGGGACTCCCTTTGGACAGATACGCAGTATTTT.

The chain is built from TRBV7-9 and TRBJ2-6; a weak D match, TRBD2 (6 bases). The CDR3 length is 17 residues. The germline V and J ends were trimmed by 5 bases and 0 bases, with 14 bases remaining between them. Germline V lookup: CDR1 SEHNR, CDR2 FQNEAQ (reference sequence). This CDR3 reads CASSRRRESSGANVLTF. The CDR3 DNA follows: TGTGCCAGCAGCCGCAGACGGGAGAGCTCTGGGGCCAACGTCCTGACTTTC. The variable domain in full, completed from reference TRBV7-9 and TRBJ2-6, reads DTGVSQNPRHKITKRGQNVTFRCDPISEHNRLYWYRQTLGQGPEFLTYFQNEAQLEKSRLLSDRFSAERPKGSFSTLEIQRTEQGDSAMYLCASSRRRESSGANVLTFGAGSRLTVL.

The rearrangement uses TRBV11-2 and TRBJ2-7; 9 bases fit TRBD1. The trim removed 5 bases at V and 4 bases at J, leaving 12 bases unmatched. Germline V gene sequence: CDR1 SGHAT, CDR2 FQNNGV. The CDR3 has 16 amino acids. CDR3 amino acids: CASSKETGTGRYEQYF. The CDR3, as DNA: TGTGCCAGCAGCAAAGAGACCGGGACAGGGCGGTACGAGCAGTACTTC. Based on the CDR3 plus reference TRBV11-2 and TRBJ2-7, the full variable domain is EAGVAQSPRYKIIEKRQSVAFWCNPISGHATLYWYQQILGQGPKLLIQFQNNGVVDDSQLPKDRFSAERLKGVDSTLKIQPAKLEDSAVYLCASSKETGTGRYEQYFGPGTRLTVT.